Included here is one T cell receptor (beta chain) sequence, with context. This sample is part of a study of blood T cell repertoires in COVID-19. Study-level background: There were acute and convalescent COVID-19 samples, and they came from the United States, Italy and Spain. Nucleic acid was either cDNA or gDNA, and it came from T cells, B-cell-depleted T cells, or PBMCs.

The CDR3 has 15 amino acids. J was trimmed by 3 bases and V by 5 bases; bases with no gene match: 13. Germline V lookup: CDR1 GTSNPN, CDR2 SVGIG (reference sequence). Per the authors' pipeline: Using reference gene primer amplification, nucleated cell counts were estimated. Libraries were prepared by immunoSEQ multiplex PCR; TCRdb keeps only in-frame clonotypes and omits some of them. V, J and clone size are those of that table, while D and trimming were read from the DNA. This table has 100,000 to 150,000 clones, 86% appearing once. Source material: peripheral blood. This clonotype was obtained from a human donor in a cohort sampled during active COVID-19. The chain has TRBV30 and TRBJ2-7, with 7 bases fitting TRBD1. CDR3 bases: TGTGCCTGGGCCCTCGACAGGGAAGTGGTCTACGAGCAGTACTTC. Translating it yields CAWALDREVVYEQYF.